Only a few counts were recorded for the clone carrying this T cell receptor beta chain. The sample is drawn from a study of blood T cells in healthy people across ages. Each donor was a healthy Caucasian individual from Russia, aged roughly 6 to 95. It was with a sample-barcoded 5' primer and a J-beta primer mix that a second PCR of about 6 to 12 cycles was run. Every cDNA molecule bore a tag from a template-switch adaptor containing 12 random nucleotides. One entry per CDR3 protein results from TCRdb running MiXCR on the 5' RACE reads. The sample records approximately 580,000 distinct CDR3 sequences, 20% to 30% being singletons. The CDR3 length is 14 residues. Trimming shortened V by 0 bases and J by 3 bases, and 9 bases separated the two germline ends. Germline CDR1 and CDR2: MNHNS and SASEGT. These data were also filed under a second study, of T cells of mothers and their children.

This TCR came from a boy under 18 in good health. V usage is TRBV6-1 and J usage is TRBJ2-7; D gene ambiguous. Specimen: blood. CDR3 in DNA: TGTGCCAGCAGTGAAGCGGGCAGGAGCTACGAGCAGTACTTC. It yields the protein CASSEAGRSYEQYF.